A single sample is the source of the 10 T cell receptor beta chains below, sequenced in a study of beta chain features in type 1 diabetes. Of the isolated RNA, all was reverse transcribed, and so the sequenced material was expressed TCRB transcripts. The table came from immunoSEQ multiplex PCR; TCRdb's copy has only in-frame clones and leaves some out. The sample lists around 200,000 clones, about an eighth occurring once. Material: central memory CD4+ T cells from blood. The receptors stem from a woman under 30 in good health.

This clone was seen a few times. V gene TRBV10-3 combines with J gene TRBJ2-1; TRBD2 agrees at 9 bases. The ends lost 2 bases at V and 2 bases at J; junction bases unmatched: 16. The germline CDR1 and CDR2 sequences are ENHRY and SYGVKD. This CDR3 comprises 20 residues. In DNA form, the CDR3 reads TGTGCCATCAGTGAGCCCCCCTTGGCGGGAGGGGGGATAGCCTACAATGAGCAGTTCTTC. Translating gives CAISEPPLAGGGIAYNEQFF.

The chain links TRBV14 to TRBJ2-3; a possible D gene is TRBD2 (6 bases). V lost 0 bases to trimming and J lost 5 bases, with 15 bases between them. This CDR3 comprises 16 residues. Germline CDR1 SGHDN, CDR2 FVKESK. The CDR3 loop reads CASSQDFWRDKDTQYF. The CDR3 DNA is TGTGCCAGCAGCCAAGACTTTTGGCGGGATAAAGATACGCAGTATTTT.

The CDR3 DNA is TGTGCCAGCAGTTCCACAGGGGGGACCAAAAACATTCAGTACTTC. This gives the protein CASSSTGGTKNIQYF. The chain joins TRBV6-5 to TRBJ2-4, with 8 bases lining up with TRBD1. The germline CDR1 and CDR2 sequences are MNHEY and SVGAGI. The CDR3 has 15 residues. The V segment lost 4 bases and the J segment 2 bases; nucleotides outside the gene matches: 4.

This clone turned up a few times. This sequence joins TRBV19 and TRBJ2-1; 7 bases fit TRBD1. The CDR3 sequence is 13 residues long. The V gene end was trimmed by 6 bases and the J gene end by 4 bases; junction bases not matched to a gene: 3. Germline assignment: CDR1 LNHDA and CDR2 SQIVND (reference sequence). The CDR3 coding sequence is TGTGCCAGTAGGGACAGGACTTACAATGAGCAGTTCTTC. It translates to CASRDRTYNEQFF.

There are a few counts of this clone. The junction departs from the called germline gene at one end, perhaps through a read error. This sequence joins TRBV6-6 and TRBJ2-7, with 8 nucleotides matching TRBD2. The CDR3 is 13 amino acids. CDR1 is MNHNY and CDR2 is SVGAGI in the germline V gene (reference sequence). For the CDR3, the DNA is TGTGCCAGCAGCGACAGCGGGAGCGGGCCGGACCTGTTC. Protein sequence: CASSDSGSGPDLF.

The J gene is TRBJ2-1, the V gene TRBV7-3, with 11 nucleotides matching TRBD2. In germline, CDR1 is SGHTA, CDR2 FQGTGA. The CDR3 covers 14 residues. The junction had 3 bases not matched to a gene; V was cut back by 2 bases and J by 9 bases. The CDR3 is CASSLSLAGGEQFF. CDR3 in DNA: TGTGCCAGCAGCTTATCCCTAGCGGGAGGTGAGCAGTTCTTC.

This chain uses TRBV4-1 with TRBJ1-5; no reliable D call. The CDR3 totals 14 residues. Trimming pared 1 base from V and 5 bases from J, leaving 9 bases between. Looked up from germline, CDR1 is MGHRA and CDR2 is YSYEKL. In DNA, the CDR3 is TGCGCCAGCAGCCAAGTACGAGATTATCAGCCCCAGCATTTT. The encoded protein is CASSQVRDYQPQHF.

This clone has only a few counts. The genes are TRBV11-2 and TRBJ2-5; 9 bases fit TRBD2. Germline V gene lookup returns CDR1 SGHAT and CDR2 FQNNGV. V was pared by 3 bases and J by 2 bases, with 10 bases of the junction left unmatched. There are 17 residues in the CDR3. CDR3 in amino acids: CASSLGSLAGKQETQYF. The CDR3 DNA sequence: TGTGCCAGCAGCTTGGGTTCCCTAGCGGGGAAACAAGAGACCCAGTACTTC. The variable domain in full, with the rest retrieved from reference TRBV11-2 and TRBJ2-5, is EAGVAQSPRYKIIEKRQSVAFWCNPISGHATLYWYQQILGQGPKLLIQFQNNGVVDDSQLPKDRFSAERLKGVDSTLKIQPAKLEDSAVYLCASSLGSLAGKQETQYFGPGTRLLVL.

In this sample, this clone turned up a few times. The chain links TRBV9 to TRBJ1-3; a weak D match, TRBD1 (5 bases). Germline values: CDR1 SGDLS, CDR2 YYNGEE. Trimming removed 3 bases from V and 4 bases from J, with 11 bases in between. The CDR3 is made up of 14 amino acids. Here the CDR3 DNA reads TGTGCCAGCAGCGCACAGGACGCCGGAAACACCATATATTTT. Translated: CASSAQDAGNTIYF. The variable domain in full, completed from reference TRBV9 and TRBJ1-3, reads DSGVTQTPKHLITATGQRVTLRCSPRSGDLSVYWYQQSLDQGLQFLIQYYNGEERAKGNILERFSAQQFPDLHSELNLSSLELGDSALYFCASSAQDAGNTIYFGEGSWLTVV.

This clone was observed a few times. The CDR3, as DNA: TGCGCCAGCAGCACCGGACTAGCGGGAGGTTCTAGTGAGCAGTTCTTC. It is translated as CASSTGLAGGSSEQFF. The chain links TRBV5-1 to TRBJ2-1; 14 bases fit TRBD2. CDR1 is SGHRS and CDR2 is YFSETQ in the germline V gene. This CDR3 region has 16 residues. After removal of 4 bases from V and 9 bases from J, the junction contained 9 bases not matched to a gene.